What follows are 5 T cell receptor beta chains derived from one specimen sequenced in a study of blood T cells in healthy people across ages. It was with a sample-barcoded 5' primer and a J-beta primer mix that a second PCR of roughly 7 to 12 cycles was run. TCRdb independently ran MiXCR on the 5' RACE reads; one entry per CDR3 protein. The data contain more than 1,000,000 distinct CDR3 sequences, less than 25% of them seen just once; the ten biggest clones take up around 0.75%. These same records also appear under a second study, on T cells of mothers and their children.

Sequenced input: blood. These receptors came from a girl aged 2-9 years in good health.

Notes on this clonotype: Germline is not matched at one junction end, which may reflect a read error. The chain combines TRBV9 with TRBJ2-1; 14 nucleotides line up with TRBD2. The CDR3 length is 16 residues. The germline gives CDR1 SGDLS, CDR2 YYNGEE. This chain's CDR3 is CTSSVGTSGGHNEQFF. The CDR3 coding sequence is TGTACCAGCAGCGTAGGGACTAGCGGGGGTCACAATGAGCAGTTCTTC.

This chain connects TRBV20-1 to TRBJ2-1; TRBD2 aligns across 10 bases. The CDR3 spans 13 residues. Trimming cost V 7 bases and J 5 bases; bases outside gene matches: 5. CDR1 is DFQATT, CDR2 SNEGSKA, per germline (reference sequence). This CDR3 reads CSVGGLADNEQFF. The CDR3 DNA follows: TGCAGTGTGGGTGGACTAGCGGACAATGAGCAGTTCTTC.

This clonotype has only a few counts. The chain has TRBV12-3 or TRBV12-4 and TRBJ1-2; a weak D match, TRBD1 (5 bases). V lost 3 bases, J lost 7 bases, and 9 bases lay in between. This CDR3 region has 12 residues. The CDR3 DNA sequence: TGTGCCAGCAGTTTGGCAGGGATTGGCTACACCTTC. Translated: CASSLAGIGYTF.

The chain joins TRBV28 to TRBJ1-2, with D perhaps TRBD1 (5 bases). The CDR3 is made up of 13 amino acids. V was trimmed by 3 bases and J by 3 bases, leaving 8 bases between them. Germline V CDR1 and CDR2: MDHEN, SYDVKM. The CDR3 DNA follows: TGTGCCAGCAGTTTGTCAGGGTACTATGGCTACACCTTC. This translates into CASSLSGYYGYTF.

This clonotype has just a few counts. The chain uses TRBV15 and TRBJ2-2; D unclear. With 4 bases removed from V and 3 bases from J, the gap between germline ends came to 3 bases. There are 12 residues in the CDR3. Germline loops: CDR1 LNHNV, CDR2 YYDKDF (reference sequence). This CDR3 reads CATSTHTGELFF. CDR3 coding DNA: TGTGCCACCAGCACCCACACCGGGGAGCTGTTTTTT.